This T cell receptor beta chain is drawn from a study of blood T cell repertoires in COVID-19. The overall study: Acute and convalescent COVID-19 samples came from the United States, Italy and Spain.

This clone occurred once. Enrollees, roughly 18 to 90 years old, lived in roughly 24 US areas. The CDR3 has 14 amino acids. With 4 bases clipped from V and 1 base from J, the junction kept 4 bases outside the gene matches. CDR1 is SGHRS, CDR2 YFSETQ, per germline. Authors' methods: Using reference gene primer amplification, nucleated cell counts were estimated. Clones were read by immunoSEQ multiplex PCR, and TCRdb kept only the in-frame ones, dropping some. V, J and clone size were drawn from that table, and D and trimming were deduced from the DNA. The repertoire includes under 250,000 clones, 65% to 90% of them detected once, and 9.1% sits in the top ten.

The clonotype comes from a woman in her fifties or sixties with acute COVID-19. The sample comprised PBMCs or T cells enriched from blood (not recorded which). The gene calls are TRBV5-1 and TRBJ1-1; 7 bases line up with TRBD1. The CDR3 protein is CASSGTAENTEAFF. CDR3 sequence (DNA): TGCGCCAGCAGCGGGACAGCCGAGAACACTGAAGCTTTCTTT.